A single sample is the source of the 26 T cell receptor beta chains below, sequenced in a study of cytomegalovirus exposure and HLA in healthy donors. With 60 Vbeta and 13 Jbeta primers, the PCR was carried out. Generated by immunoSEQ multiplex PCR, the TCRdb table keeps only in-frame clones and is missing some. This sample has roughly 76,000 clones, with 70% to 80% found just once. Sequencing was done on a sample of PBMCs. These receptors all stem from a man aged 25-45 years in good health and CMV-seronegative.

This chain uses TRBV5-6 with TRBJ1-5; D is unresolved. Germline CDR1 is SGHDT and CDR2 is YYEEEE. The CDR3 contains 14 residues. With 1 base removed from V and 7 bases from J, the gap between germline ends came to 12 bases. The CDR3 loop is CASSLWLGEQPQHF. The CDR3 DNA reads TGTGCCAGCAGCTTGTGGTTAGGAGAACAGCCCCAGCATTTT.

The chain's CDR3 is CASSVTGGPSTYEQYF. In DNA, the CDR3 is TGTGCCAGCAGTGTGACAGGGGGCCCTTCGACCTACGAGCAGTACTTC. The chain combines TRBV28 with TRBJ2-7, with 10 bases lining up with TRBD1. Germline V lookup: CDR1 MDHEN, CDR2 SYDVKM. This CDR3 region has 16 residues. V gave up 5 bases and J gave up 2 bases; unmatched junction bases: 9.

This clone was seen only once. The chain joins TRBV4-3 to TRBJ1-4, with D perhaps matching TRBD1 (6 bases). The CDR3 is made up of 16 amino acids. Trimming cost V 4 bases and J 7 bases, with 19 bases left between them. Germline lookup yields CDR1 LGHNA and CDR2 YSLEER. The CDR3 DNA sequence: TGCGCCAGCAGCCCCCTACAGGGCGGATCGTCTGAAAAACTGTTTTTT. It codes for CASSPLQGGSSEKLFF.

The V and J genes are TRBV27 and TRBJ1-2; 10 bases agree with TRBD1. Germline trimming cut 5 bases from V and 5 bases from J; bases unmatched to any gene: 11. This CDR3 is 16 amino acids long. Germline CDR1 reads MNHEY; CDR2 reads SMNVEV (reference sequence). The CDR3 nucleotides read TGTGCCAGCAGTCTAACCTCCGGGACAGGGGTATATGGCTACACCTTC. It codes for CASSLTSGTGVYGYTF.

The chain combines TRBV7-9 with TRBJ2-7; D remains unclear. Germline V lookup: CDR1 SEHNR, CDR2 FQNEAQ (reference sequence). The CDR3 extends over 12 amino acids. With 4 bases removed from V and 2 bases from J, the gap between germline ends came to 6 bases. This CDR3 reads CASSSGPYEQYF. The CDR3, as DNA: TGTGCCAGCAGCTCGGGTCCCTACGAGCAGTACTTC.

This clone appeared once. In DNA, the CDR3 is TGTGCCAGCAGCCCCGGGACATTGGAGAGAGCTTTCTTT. This encodes CASSPGTLERAFF. The V and J genes are TRBV11-2 and TRBJ1-1; possibly TRBD1 for D (6 bases). The CDR3 runs 13 residues. Trimming stripped 5 bases from V and 10 bases from J, with 17 bases between. CDR1 SGHAT and CDR2 FQNNGV come from the germline V gene.

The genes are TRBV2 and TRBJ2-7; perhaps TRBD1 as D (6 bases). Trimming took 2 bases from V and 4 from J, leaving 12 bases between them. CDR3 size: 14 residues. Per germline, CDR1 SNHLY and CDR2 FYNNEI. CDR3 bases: TGTGCCAGCAGTGAATCTCTAGGGGGATACGAGCAGTACTTC. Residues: CASSESLGGYEQYF.

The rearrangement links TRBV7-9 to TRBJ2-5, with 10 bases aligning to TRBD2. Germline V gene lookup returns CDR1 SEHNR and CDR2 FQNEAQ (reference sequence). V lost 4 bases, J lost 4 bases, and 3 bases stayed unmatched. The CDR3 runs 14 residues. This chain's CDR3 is CASSSSGGGETQYF. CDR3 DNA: TGTGCCAGCAGCTCGAGCGGGGGGGGAGAGACCCAGTACTTC.

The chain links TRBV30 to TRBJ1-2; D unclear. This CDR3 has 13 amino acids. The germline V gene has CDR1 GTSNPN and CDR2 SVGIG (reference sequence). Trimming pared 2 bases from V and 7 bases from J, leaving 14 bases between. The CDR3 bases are TGTGCCTGGAGTTACGACTCGCGGGGTGGCTACACCTTC. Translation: CAWSYDSRGGYTF.

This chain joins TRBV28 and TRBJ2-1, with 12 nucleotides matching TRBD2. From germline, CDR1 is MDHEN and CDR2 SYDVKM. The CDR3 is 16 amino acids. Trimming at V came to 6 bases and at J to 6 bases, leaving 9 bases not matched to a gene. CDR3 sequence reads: CASSQGPSGRVNEQFF. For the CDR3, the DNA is TGTGCCAGCAGCCAAGGGCCTAGCGGGAGGGTCAATGAGCAGTTCTTC.

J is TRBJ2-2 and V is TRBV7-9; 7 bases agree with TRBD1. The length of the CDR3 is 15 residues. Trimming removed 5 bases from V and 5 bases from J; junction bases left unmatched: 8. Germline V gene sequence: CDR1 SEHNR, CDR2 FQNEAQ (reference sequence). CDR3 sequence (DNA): TGTGCCAGCAGCCCCTCAGACAGGGCGACCGGGGAGCTGTTTTTT. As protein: CASSPSDRATGELFF.

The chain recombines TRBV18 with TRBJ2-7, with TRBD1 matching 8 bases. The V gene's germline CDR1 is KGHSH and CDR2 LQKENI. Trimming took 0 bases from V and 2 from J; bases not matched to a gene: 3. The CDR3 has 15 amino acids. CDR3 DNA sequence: TGTGCCAGCTCACCACCTGCAGGGGGCCCCTACGAGCAGTACTTC. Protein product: CASSPPAGGPYEQYF.

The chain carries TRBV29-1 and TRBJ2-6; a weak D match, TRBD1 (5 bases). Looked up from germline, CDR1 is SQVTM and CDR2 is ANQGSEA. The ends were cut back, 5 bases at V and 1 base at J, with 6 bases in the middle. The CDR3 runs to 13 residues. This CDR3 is CSVKGSGANVLTF. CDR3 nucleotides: TGCAGCGTTAAGGGGTCTGGGGCCAACGTCCTGACTTTC.

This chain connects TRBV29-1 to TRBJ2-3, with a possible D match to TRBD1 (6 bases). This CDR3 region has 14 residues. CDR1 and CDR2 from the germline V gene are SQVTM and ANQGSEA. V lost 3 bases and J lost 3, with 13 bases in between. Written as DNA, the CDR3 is TGCAGCGTTGACTCCCCGCAGGGGACAGATACGCAGTATTTT. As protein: CSVDSPQGTDTQYF.

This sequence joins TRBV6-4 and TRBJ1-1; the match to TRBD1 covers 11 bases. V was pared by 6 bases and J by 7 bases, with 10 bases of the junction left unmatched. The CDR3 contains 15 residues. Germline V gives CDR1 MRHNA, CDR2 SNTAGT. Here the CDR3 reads CASRQIPGTGGEAFF. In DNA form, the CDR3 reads TGTGCCAGCAGGCAGATCCCCGGGACAGGGGGTGAAGCTTTCTTT.

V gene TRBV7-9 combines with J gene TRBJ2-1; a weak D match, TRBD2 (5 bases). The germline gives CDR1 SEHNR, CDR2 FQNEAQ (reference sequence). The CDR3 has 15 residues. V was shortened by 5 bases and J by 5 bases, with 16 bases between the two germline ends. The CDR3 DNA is TGTGCCAGCAGCCCACCCGCCGGGCGGGACAATGAGCAGTTCTTC. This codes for CASSPPAGRDNEQFF.

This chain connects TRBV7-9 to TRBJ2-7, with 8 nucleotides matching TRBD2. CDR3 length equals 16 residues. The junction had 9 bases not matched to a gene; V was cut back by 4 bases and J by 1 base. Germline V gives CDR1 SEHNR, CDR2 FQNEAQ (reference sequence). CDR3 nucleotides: TGTGCCAGCAGCTCTCCTTACACGGGGGGGTCCTACGAGCAGTACTTC. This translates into CASSSPYTGGSYEQYF.

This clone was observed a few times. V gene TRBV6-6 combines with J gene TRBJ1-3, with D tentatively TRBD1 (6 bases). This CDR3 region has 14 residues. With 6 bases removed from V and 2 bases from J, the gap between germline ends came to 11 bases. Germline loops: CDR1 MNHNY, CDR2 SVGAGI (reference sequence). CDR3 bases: TGTGCCAGCAGCACGGGGGGGCCTGGAAACACCATATATTTT. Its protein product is CASSTGGPGNTIYF.

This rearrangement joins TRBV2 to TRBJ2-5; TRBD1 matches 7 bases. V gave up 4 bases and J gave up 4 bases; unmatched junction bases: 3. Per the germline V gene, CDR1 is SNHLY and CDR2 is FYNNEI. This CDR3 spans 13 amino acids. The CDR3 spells CASSVRGRETQYF. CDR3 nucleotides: TGTGCCAGCAGTGTGAGGGGGCGAGAGACCCAGTACTTC.

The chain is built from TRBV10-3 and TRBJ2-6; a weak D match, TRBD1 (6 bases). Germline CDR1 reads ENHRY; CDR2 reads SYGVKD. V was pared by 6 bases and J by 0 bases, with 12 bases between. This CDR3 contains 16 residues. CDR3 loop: CAIRDSLYSGANVLTF. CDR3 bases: TGTGCCATCAGGGACAGTCTTTACTCTGGGGCCAACGTCCTGACTTTC.

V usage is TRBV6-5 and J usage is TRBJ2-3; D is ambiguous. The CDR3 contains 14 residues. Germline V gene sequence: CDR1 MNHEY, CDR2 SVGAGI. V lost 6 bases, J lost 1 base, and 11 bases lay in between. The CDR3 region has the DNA TGTGCCAGCAGGACGACACCACGCACAGATACGCAGTATTTT. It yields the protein CASRTTPRTDTQYF.

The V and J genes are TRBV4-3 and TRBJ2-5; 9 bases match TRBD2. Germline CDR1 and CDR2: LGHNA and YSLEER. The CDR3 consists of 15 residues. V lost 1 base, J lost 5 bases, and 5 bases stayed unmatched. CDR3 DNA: TGCGCCAGCAGCCAAGCTCCCCTAGCGGGGGAGACCCAGTACTTC. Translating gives CASSQAPLAGETQYF.

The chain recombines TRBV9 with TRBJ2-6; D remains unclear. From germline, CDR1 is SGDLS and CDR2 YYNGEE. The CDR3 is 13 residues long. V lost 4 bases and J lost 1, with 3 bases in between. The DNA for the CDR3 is TGTGCCAGCAGCCCATCTGGGGCCAACGTCCTGACTTTC. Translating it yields CASSPSGANVLTF.

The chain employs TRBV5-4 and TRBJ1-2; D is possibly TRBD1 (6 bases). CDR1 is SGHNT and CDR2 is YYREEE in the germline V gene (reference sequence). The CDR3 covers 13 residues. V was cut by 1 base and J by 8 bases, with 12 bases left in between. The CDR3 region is CASSLFRGEGYTF. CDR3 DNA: TGTGCCAGCAGCTTGTTCAGGGGAGAAGGCTACACCTTC.

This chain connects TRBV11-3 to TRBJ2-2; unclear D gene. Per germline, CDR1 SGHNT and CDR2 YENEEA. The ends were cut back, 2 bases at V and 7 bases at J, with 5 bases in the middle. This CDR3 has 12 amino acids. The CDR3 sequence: CASSLRGGELFF. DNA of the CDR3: TGTGCCAGCAGCTTACGAGGCGGGGAGCTGTTTTTT.

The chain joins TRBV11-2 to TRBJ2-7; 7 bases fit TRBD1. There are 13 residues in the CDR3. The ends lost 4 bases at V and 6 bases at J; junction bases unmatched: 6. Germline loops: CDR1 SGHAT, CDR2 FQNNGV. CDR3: CASSSRGQGEQYF. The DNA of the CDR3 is TGTGCCAGCAGCTCTAGGGGGCAAGGCGAGCAGTACTTC.